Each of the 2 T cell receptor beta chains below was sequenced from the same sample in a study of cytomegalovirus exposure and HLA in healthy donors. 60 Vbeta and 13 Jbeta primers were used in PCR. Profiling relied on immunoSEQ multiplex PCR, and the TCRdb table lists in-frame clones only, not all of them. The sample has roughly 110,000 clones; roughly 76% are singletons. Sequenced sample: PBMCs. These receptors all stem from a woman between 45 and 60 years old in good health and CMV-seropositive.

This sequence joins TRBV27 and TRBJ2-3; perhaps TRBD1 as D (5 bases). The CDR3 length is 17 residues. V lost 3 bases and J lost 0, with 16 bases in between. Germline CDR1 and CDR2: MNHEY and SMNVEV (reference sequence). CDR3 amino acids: CASSFSSRVPSTDTQYF. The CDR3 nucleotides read TGTGCCAGCAGTTTCTCCAGCAGGGTCCCTAGCACAGATACGCAGTATTTT.

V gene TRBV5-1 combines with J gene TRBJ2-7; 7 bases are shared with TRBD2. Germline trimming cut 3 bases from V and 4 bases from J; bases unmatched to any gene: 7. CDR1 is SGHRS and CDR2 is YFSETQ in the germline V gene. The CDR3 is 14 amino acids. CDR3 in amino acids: CASSWTSSQYEQYF. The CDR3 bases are TGCGCCAGCAGCTGGACTAGTTCCCAATACGAGCAGTACTTC.